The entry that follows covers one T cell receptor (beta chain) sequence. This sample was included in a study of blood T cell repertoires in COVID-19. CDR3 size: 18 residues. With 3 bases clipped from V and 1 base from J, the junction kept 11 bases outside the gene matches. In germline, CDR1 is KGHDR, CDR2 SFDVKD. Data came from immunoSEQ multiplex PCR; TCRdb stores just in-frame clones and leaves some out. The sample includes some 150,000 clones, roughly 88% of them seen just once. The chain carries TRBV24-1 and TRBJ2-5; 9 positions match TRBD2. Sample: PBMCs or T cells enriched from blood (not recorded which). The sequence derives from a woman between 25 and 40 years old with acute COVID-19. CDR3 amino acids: CATSDKWGLAGTQETQYF. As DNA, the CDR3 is TGTGCCACCAGTGATAAATGGGGGCTAGCGGGGACCCAAGAGACCCAGTACTTC.